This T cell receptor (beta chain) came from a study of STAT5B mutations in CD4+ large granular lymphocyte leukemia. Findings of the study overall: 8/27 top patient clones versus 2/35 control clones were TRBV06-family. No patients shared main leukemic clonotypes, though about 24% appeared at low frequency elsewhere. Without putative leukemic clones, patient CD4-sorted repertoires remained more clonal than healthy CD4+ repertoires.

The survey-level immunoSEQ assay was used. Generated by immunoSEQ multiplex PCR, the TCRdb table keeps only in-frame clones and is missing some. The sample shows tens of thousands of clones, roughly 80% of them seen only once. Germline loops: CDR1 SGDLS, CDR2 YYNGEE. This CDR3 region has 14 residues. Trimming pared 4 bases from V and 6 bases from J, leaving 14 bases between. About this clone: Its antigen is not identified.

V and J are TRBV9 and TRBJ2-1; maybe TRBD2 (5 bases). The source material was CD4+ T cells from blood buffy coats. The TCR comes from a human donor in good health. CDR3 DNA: TGTGCCAGCAGCTTGACTCGAGGGAGCAATGAGCAGTTCTTC. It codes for CASSLTRGSNEQFF.